The 6 T cell receptor beta chains reported below all come from one sample, sequenced in a study of cytomegalovirus exposure and HLA in healthy donors. TCRdb's copy holds only in-frame clones and misses some; the assay was immunoSEQ multiplex PCR. This sample has 150,000 to 200,000 clones, with over 85% found just once. Sequencing was performed on PBMCs. These receptors all come from a woman in her late teens or twenties in good health and CMV-seropositive.

The V and J genes are TRBV7-2 and TRBJ2-7; 7 nucleotides align to TRBD2. The CDR3 totals 13 residues. Germline CDR1 is SGHTA and CDR2 is FQGNSA. V shed 3 bases and J 6 bases; nucleotides not matched to a gene: 5. The CDR3 sequence is CASSFLGEGEQYF. The CDR3 DNA follows: TGTGCCAGCAGCTTCCTCGGGGAGGGCGAGCAGTACTTC.

This chain connects TRBV13 to TRBJ2-7; the match to TRBD1 covers 7 bases. Germline V gene data show CDR1 as PRHDT and CDR2 as FYEKMQ (reference sequence). This CDR3 has 14 amino acids. After removal of 2 bases from V and 6 bases from J, the junction contained 7 bases not matched to a gene. In nucleotides, the CDR3 is TGTGCCAGCAGCTTACAACGTCCAGGGGGCGAGCAGTACTTC. Encoded protein: CASSLQRPGGEQYF.

In DNA form, the CDR3 reads TGCAGCGTTGAGTCCACTTTTAGTAGTGAGCAGTTCTTC. The encoded protein is CSVESTFSSEQFF. The chain links TRBV29-1 to TRBJ2-1, with unresolved D. The V end lost 3 bases, the J end lost 9 bases, and 15 bases lay between the germline ends. The CDR3 consists of 13 residues. Germline V gene lookup returns CDR1 SQVTM and CDR2 ANQGSEA.

The chain carries TRBV4-2 and TRBJ2-2, with a tentative D call TRBD2 (7 bases). This CDR3 spans 13 amino acids. V lost 4 bases and J lost 7, with 10 bases in between. Germline V lookup: CDR1 LGHNA, CDR2 YNFKEQ. CDR3: CASSPGGGGELFF. CDR3 in DNA: TGTGCCAGCAGCCCGGGGGGCGGCGGGGAGCTGTTTTTT.

The chain carries TRBV29-1 and TRBJ1-1; D not certain. V lost 7 bases, J lost 5 bases, and 17 bases lay in between. Germline V gives CDR1 SQVTM, CDR2 ANQGSEA. The CDR3 consists of 13 residues. In DNA, the CDR3 is TGCAGCGCCACCGACGGTGGAGGGACTGAAGCTTTCTTT. It specifies CSATDGGGTEAFF.

The J gene is TRBJ1-1, the V gene TRBV29-1; no clear D. Germline CDR1 reads SQVTM; CDR2 reads ANQGSEA. The CDR3 is made up of 12 amino acids. Trimming took 7 bases from V and 2 from J, leaving 11 bases between them. The CDR3 sequence: CSGCRRNTEAFF. The CDR3 DNA is TGCAGCGGGTGTAGGAGAAACACTGAAGCTTTCTTT.